This T cell receptor beta chain was sequenced during a study of breast tumors, draining lymph nodes, adjacent tissues. Study conclusions and caveats: Data fit most tumor T cells coming from lymph node, expanding in tumor. Tumor repertoires ranked between lymph nodes and nontumor tissue in diversity, with V and J gene preferences. Luminal-like breast cancer showed significantly greater tumor-nontumor repertoire similarity than basal-like breast cancer did.

The lymph nodes were axillary draining lymph nodes from breast cancer patients. The germline CDR1 and CDR2 sequences are DFQATT and SNEGSKA (reference sequence). This CDR3 region has 14 residues. Trimming left V 4 bases short and J 4 bases short, with 14 bases between. TCRdb fed the multiplex PCR reads into MiXCR, producing one record per CDR3 protein. Among under 150,000 distinct CDR3 sequences listed, 15% to 20% were seen once. This clonotype was counted ten times or more. The antigen is unknown. Sequenced: axillary lymph node tissue. The V and J genes are TRBV20-1 and TRBJ1-5, with D uncertain. The TCR comes from a female donor with breast cancer. Some clones in this sample may be carry-over from other donors' samples. Written as DNA, the CDR3 is TGCAGTGCTAAGGTGCCTGGGCTTAATCAGCCCCAGCATTTT. Its protein product is CSAKVPGLNQPQHF.